Sequencing of this T cell receptor beta chain was carried out in a study of T-cell reconstitution after alpha-beta-depleted transplantation in children (dated by TCRdb to about 2016). In terms of the full investigation: T-cell immune reconstitution after TCRalphabeta/CD19-depleted allogeneic hematopoietic cell transplantation in children was quantitatively tracked in the study by means of TCR repertoire profiling. Here is what the overall study found, with its caveats: The frequencies of hyperexpanded clones fell over the following months, and after one year, T-cell counts and TCRbeta diversity were mostly attributed to newly produced T cells. The apparently early recovery of alphabetaT-cell counts about two months after transplant reportedly depended on only several hundred rapidly expanded clones that came from non-depleted graft cells. The high TCRbeta diversity at day 60 in some patients was ascribed to recipient T cells and intrathymic progenitors that had survived conditioning.

Library preparation was by PCR. Sequencing took place on an Illumina HiSeq 2500. Molecular barcoding was employed in the preparation of TCR libraries, with unique molecular identifiers being used to normalize TCRbeta repertoire quantification. The raw public reads went through TCRdb reprocessing: fastp at Q25, MiXCR clone calling, in-frame beta chains kept. Each record represents a unique CDR3 protein, reported with the most common genes and DNA among its rows. For this sample the table gives 800,000 to 1,000,000 distinct CDR3 sequences, of which roughly 31% were detected only once. The ten largest clones add up to roughly 30% of the sample. This clonotype was counted a few times. It lacks a known antigen. Nothing much larger sits one base from this clone, and base qualities are not available. The treatment or condition label, read with the paper, signifies: allogeneic hematopoietic cell transplantation with graft depleted of TCRalphabeta T cells and CD19 B cells. The transplant recipients were children given TCRalphabeta/CD19-depleted allogeneic hematopoietic cell grafts.

Trimmed from V: 1 base; trimmed from J: 4 bases; junction bases lacking a gene match: 3. The germline V gene (reference sequence) provides CDR1 DFQATT and CDR2 SNEGSKA. The CDR3 runs 13 residues from the cysteine to the phenylalanine. Only the CDR3 DNA is retained, 39 bases long and in frame from the first base. This TCR was sampled from a boy under two years old who had a stem cell transplant for SCID, so the T cells may come from the graft donor. The specimen comprised PBMCs, mostly from graft donor cells, sampled 360 days after TCRalphabeta/CD19-depleted stem cell transplant. The V and J segments used are TRBV20-1 and TRBJ1-2; 7 central bases correspond to TRBD1. The CDR3 amino acid sequence is: CSARADRLYGYTF. The nucleotides read TGCAGTGCTAGAGCGGACAGGCTCTATGGCTACACCTTC.